One sample yielded the 6 T cell receptor beta chains listed below, sequenced in a study of somatic mutations in cytotoxic T cells in rheumatoid arthritis. Only in-frame clones appear in the TCRdb table, and some are missing; sequencing was by immunoSEQ multiplex PCR. In the table there are 15,000 to 20,000 clones, over 75% of which are singletons. Material for sequencing was CD8+ T cells sorted from blood. These receptors were obtained from a woman aged 45-60 years in good health.

The chain recombines TRBV5-8 with TRBJ2-4; 7 bases are shared with TRBD1. Germline-derived CDR1 and CDR2 are SGHTS and YDEGEE. Trimming at V came to 4 bases and at J to 1 base, leaving 8 bases not matched to a gene. This CDR3 is built from 16 residues. The CDR3 sequence is CASSLRPGQAKNIQYF. Here the CDR3 DNA reads TGTGCCAGCAGCCTACGACCGGGACAGGCCAAAAACATTCAGTACTTC.

The chain carries TRBV13 and TRBJ1-2; a possible D gene is TRBD1 (5 bases). This CDR3 has 13 residues. The V gene's germline CDR1 is PRHDT and CDR2 FYEKMQ (reference sequence). The V end lost 4 bases, the J end lost 8 bases, and 14 bases lay between the germline ends. CDR3 in amino acids: CASSSFQGDGYTF. CDR3 DNA sequence: TGTGCCAGCAGCTCCTTCCAGGGCGACGGCTACACCTTC.

The CDR3 DNA follows: TGCGCCAGCAGCCAAGGGACAGGGGGCGCGGGCAGCGCCGAGCAGTACTTC. Translation gives CASSQGTGGAGSAEQYF. The chain joins TRBV4-1 to TRBJ2-7; 11 bases agree with TRBD1. CDR3 length equals 17 residues. Losses at the gene ends were 1 base for V and 6 bases for J; bases not matched to a gene: 11. CDR1 MGHRA and CDR2 YSYEKL come from the germline V gene.

This rearrangement joins TRBV11-1 to TRBJ1-6; D not certain. The CDR3 runs to 17 residues. Germline lookup yields CDR1 SGHAT and CDR2 FQDESV (reference sequence). Trimming left V 4 bases short and J 4 bases short, with 17 bases between. CDR3 sequence reads: CASSYGPGPAYNSPLHF. The CDR3 DNA reads as TGTGCCAGCAGCTACGGACCGGGTCCAGCGTATAATTCACCCCTCCACTTT.

The chain uses TRBV10-2 and TRBJ2-7; no reliable D call. CDR1 is WSHSY, CDR2 SAAADI, per germline. This CDR3 is 11 amino acids long. V was clipped by 7 bases and J by 6 bases, with 10 bases between them. DNA of the CDR3: TGCGCCAGCAACAATATAGGCGAGCAGTACTTC. This translates into CASNNIGEQYF.

The rearrangement links TRBV27 to TRBJ2-2; 7 bases are a match to TRBD1. Germline trimming cut 3 bases from V and 4 bases from J; bases unmatched to any gene: 11. This CDR3 spans 17 amino acids. Germline V CDR1 and CDR2: MNHEY, SMNVEV (reference sequence). CDR3 bases: TGTGCCAGCAGTTTTGGTCCCGGGACAGAGACCACCGGGGAGCTGTTTTTT. Translation gives CASSFGPGTETTGELFF.